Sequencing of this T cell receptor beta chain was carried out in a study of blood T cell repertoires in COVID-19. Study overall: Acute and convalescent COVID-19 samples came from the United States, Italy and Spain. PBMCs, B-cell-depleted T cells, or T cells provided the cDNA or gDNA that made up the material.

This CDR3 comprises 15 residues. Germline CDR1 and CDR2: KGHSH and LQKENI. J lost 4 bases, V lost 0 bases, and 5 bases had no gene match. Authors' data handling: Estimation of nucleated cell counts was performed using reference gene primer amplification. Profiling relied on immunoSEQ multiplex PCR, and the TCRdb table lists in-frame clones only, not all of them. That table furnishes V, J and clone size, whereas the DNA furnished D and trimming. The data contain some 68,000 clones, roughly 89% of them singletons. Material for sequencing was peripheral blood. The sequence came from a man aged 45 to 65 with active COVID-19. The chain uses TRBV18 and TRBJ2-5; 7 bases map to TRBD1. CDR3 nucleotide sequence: TGTGCCAGCTCACCACCGAAAGGGGGCGTAGAGACCCAGTACTTC. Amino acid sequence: CASSPPKGGVETQYF.